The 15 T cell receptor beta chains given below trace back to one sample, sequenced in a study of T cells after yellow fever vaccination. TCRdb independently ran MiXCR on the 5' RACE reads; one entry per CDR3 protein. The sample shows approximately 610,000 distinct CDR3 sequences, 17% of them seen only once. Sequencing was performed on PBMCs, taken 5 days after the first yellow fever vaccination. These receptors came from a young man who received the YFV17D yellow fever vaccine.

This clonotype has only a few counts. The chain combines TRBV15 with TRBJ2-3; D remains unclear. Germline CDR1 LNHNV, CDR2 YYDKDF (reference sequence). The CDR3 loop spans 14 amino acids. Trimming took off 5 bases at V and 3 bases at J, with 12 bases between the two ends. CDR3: CATSSYTRTDTQYF. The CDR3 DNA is TGTGCCACCAGCTCCTATACGCGAACAGATACGCAGTATTTT.

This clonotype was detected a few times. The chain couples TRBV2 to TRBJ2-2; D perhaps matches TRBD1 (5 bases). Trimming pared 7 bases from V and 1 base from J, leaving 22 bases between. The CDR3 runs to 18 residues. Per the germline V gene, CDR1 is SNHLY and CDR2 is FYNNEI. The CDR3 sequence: CASISTSRTRKNTGELFF. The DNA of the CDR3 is TGTGCCAGCATCTCGACCTCGAGGACAAGAAAGAACACCGGGGAGCTGTTTTTT.

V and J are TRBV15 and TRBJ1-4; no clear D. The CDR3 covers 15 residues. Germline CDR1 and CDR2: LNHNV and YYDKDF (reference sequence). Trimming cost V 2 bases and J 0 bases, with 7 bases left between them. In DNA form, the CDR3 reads TGTGCCACCAGCAGAATCAGGACAACTAATGAAAAACTGTTTTTT. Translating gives CATSRIRTTNEKLFF.

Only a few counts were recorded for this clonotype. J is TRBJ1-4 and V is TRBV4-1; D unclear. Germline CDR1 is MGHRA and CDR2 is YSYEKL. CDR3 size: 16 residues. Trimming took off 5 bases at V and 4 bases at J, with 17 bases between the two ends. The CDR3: CASSAPFGQFNEKLFF. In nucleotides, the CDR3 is TGCGCCAGCAGCGCCCCATTTGGGCAGTTTAATGAAAAACTGTTTTTT.

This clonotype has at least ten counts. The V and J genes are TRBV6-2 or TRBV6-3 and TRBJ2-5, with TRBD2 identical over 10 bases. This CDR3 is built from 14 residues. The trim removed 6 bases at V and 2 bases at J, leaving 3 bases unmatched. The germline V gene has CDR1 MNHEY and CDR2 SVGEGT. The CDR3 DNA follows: TGTGCCAGCAGCTCAGCGGGGGGGCAAGAGACCCAGTACTTC. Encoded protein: CASSSAGGQETQYF.

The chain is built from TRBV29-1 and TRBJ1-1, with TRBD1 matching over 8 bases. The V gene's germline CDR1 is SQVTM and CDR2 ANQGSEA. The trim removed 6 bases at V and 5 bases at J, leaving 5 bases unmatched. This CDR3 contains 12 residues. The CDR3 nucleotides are TGCAGCGTCAACAGGGGGATGACTGAAGCTTTCTTT. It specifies CSVNRGMTEAFF.

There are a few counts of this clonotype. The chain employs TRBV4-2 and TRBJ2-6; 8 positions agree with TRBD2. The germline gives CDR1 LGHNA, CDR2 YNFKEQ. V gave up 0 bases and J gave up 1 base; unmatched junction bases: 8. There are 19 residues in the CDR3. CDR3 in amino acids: CASSQDGRGAKSGANVLTF. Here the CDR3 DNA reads TGTGCCAGCAGCCAAGATGGGCGGGGGGCGAAATCTGGGGCCAACGTCCTGACTTTC.

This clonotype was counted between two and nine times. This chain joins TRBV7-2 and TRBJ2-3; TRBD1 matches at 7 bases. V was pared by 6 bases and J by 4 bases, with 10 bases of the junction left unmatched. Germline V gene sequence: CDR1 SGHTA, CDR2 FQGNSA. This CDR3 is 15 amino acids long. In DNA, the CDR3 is TGTGCCAGCAGTGCCCGGGACAGCAGGGCAGATACGCAGTATTTT. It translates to CASSARDSRADTQYF.

The CDR3 DNA follows: TGTGCCAGCAGCCAAGTTTCCGCGGAGGCTAGCGGGTTTCGCTCCTACAATGAGCAGTTCTTC. Its translation is CASSQVSAEASGFRSYNEQFF. The gene calls are TRBV3-1 and TRBJ2-1; 8 positions agree with TRBD2. The germline V gene encodes CDR1 LGHDT and CDR2 YNNKEL (reference sequence). The CDR3 covers 21 residues. V shed 1 base, J shed 0 bases, and the junction held 17 bases outside the gene matches.

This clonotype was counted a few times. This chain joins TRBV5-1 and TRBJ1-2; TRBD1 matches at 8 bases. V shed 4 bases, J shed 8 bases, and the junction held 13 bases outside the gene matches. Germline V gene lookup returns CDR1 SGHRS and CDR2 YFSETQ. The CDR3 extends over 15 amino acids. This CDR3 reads CASSGQGEPEAGYTF. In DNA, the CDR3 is TGCGCCAGCAGCGGACAGGGCGAACCCGAGGCCGGCTACACCTTC.

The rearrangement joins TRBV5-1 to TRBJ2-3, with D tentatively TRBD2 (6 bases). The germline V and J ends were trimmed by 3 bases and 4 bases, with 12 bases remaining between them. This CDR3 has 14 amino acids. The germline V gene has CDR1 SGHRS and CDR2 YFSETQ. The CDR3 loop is CASSSGTRADTQYF. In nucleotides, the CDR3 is TGCGCCAGCAGCTCCGGGACTCGTGCAGATACGCAGTATTTT.

CDR3 DNA: TGTGCCAGCAGTTTTACCCGGCTAGGGATTTACAATGAGCAGTTCTTC. Translation gives CASSFTRLGIYNEQFF. The genes are TRBV12-3 or TRBV12-4 and TRBJ2-1; D not resolved. The CDR3 loop spans 16 amino acids. Trimming removed 3 bases at V and 4 bases at J, with 16 bases between.

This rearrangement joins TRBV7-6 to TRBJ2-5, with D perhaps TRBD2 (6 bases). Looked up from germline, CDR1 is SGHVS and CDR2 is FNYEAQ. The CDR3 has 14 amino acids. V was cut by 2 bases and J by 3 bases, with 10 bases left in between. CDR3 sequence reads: CASSLMLAEETQYF. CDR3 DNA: TGTGCCAGCAGCTTAATGTTAGCGGAAGAGACCCAGTACTTC. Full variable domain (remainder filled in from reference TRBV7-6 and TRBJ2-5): GAGVSQSPRYKVTKRGQDVALRCDPISGHVSLYWYRQALGQGPEFLTYFNYEAQQDKSGLPNDRFSAERPEGSISTLTIQRTEQRDSAMYRCASSLMLAEETQYFGPGTRLLVL.

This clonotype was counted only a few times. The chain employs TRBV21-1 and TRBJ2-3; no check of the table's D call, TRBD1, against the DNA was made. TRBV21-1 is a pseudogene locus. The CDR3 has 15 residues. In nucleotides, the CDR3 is TGTGCCAGCAGCTATAGCGGGGGGCAGGGAGATACGCAGTATTTT. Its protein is CASSYSGGQGDTQYF.

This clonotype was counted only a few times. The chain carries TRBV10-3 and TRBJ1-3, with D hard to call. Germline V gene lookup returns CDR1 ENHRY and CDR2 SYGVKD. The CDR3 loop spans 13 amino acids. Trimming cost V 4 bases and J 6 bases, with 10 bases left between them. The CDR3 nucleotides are TGTGCCATCAGTGTTCATGGGGAAAACACCATATATTTT. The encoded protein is CAISVHGENTIYF.